This T cell receptor (beta chain) is drawn from a study of T cell repertoires in MIS-A myocarditis. The J segment lost 5 bases and the V segment lost 3 bases, leaving 6 bases of the junction unmatched. This CDR3 spans 15 amino acids. The germline V gene has CDR1 SGHNT and CDR2 YENEEA. Method: immunoSEQ multiplex PCR; TCRdb's copy keeps in-frame clones and lacks some. This table holds around 6,000 clones, nearly 80% found once. The sample consisted of interventricular septum heart tissue obtained at autopsy. The chain employs TRBV11-3 and TRBJ2-1; 8 bases fit TRBD2. This sequence was found in a man aged 18 to 35 with fulminant myocarditis from multisystem inflammatory syndrome in adults (MIS-A) after COVID-19. CDR3 sequence (DNA): TGTGCCAGCAGCTTGAGCGGGGGAATTAACAATGAGCAGTTCTTC. Translated, it gives CASSLSGGINNEQFF.